Sequencing of this TCR beta chain was carried out in a study of blood T cell repertoires in COVID-19. Study-wide context: The study drew acute and convalescent COVID-19 samples from the United States, Italy and Spain. PBMCs, B-cell-depleted T cells, or T cells were the source of the cDNA or gDNA that made up the material.

Germline V lookup: CDR1 SNHLY, CDR2 FYNNEI. CDR3 length: 15 residues. V shed 5 bases, J shed 0 bases, and the junction held 4 bases outside the gene matches. Followed longitudinally, the Seattle patients had been enrolled during active infection. Assay used: immunoSEQ multiplex PCR; TCRdb lists only in-frame clones, some missing. The table shows about 480,000 clones, with roughly 89% occurring only once. The chain joins TRBV2 to TRBJ2-1; 7 nucleotides align to TRBD1. This TCR was recovered from a man aged 18 to 30 with COVID-19, enrolled during active disease. The sample taken for sequencing was peripheral blood. The CDR3 sequence: CASSRRDSSYNEQFF. Here the CDR3 DNA reads TGTGCCAGCAGTCGACGGGACAGCTCCTACAATGAGCAGTTCTTC.